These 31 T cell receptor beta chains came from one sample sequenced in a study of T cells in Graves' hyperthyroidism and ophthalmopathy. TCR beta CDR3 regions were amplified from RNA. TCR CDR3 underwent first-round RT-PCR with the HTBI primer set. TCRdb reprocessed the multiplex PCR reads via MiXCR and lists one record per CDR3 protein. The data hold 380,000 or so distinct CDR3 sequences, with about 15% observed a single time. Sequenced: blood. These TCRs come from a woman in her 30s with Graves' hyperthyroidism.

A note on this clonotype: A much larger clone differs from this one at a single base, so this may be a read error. The CDR3 reads CASGFEQETQYF. The DNA for the CDR3 is TGTGCCAGCGGTTTCGAGCAAGAGACCCAGTACTTC. The chain links TRBV2 to TRBJ2-5; no definite D call. The CDR3 has 12 residues. From germline, CDR1 is SNHLY and CDR2 FYNNEI. With 8 bases removed from V and 2 bases from J, the gap between germline ends came to 9 bases.

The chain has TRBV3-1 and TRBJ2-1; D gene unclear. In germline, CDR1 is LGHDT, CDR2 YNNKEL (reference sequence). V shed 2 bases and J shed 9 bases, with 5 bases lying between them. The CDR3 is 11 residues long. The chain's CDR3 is CASSQITEQFF. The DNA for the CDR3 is TGTGCCAGCAGCCAAATTACTGAGCAGTTCTTC.

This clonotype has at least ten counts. CDR3: CSVGGLAGPYEQYF. CDR3 coding DNA: TGCAGTGTAGGGGGACTAGCGGGACCCTACGAGCAGTACTTC. The gene calls are TRBV20-1 and TRBJ2-7; 13 bases fit TRBD2. Trimming took 7 bases from V and 2 from J; bases not matched to a gene: 5. Germline V lookup: CDR1 DFQATT, CDR2 SNEGSKA (reference sequence). The CDR3 runs to 14 residues.

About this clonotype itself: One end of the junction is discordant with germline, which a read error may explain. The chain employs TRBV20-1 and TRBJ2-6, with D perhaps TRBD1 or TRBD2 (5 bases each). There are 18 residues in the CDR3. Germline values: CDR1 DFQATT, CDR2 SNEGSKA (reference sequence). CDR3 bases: TGCAGTGCTAGAGATGGGACCGTTCCGAGCACTGGGGTCAACGTCCTGACTTTC. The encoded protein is CSARDGTVPSTGVNVLTF.

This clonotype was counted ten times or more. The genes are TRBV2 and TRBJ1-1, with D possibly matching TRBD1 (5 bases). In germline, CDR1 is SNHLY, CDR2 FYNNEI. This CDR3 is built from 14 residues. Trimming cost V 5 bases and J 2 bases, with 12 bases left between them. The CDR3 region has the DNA TGTGCCAGCAGTTCTCAGGGTCTTAACACTGAAGCTTTCTTT. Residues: CASSSQGLNTEAFF. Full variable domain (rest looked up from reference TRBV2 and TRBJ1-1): EPEVTQTPSHQVTQMGQEVILRCVPISNHLYFYWYRQILGQKVEFLVSFYNNEISEKSEIFDDQFSVERPDGSNFTLKIRSTKLEDSAMYFCASSSQGLNTEAFFGQGTRLTVV.

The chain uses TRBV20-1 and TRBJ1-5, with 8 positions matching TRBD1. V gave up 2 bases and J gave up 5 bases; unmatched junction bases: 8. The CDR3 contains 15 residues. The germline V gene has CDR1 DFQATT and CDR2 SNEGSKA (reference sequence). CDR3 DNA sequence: TGCAGTGCTAGAACCCCAGGGGGCAGAGATCAGCCCCAGCATTTT. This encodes CSARTPGGRDQPQHF.

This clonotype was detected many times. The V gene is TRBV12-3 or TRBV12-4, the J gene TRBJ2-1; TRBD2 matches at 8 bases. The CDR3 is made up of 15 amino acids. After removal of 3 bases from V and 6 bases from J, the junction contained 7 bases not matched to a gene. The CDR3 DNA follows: TGTGCCAGCAGTTTTTCTAGCGGGCGGATCAATGAGCAGTTCTTC. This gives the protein CASSFSSGRINEQFF.

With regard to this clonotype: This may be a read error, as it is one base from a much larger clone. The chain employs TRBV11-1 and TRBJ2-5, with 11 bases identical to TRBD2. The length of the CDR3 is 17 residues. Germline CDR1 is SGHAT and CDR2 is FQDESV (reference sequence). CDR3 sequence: CTSSLGQLAGVSKTQYF. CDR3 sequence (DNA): TGTACCAGCAGCTTAGGACAACTAGCGGGAGTCTCTAAGACCCAGTACTTC.

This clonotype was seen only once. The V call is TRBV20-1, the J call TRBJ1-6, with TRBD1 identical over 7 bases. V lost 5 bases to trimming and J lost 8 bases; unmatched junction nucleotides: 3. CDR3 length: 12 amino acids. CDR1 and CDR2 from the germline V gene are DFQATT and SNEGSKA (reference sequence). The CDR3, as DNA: TGCAGTGCTGTAACAGGGGATTCACCCCTCCACTTT. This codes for CSAVTGDSPLHF.

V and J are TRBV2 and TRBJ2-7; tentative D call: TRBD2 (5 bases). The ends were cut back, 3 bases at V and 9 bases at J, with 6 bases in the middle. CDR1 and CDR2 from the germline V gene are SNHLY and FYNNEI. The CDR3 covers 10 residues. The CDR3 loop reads CASSERAQYF. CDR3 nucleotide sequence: TGTGCCAGCAGTGAGAGGGCGCAGTACTTC.

The CDR3 coding sequence is TGTGCCAGTAGTATTGGACCCGACAGGGGCTATGGCTACACCTTC. Its translation is CASSIGPDRGYGYTF. This chain uses TRBV19 with TRBJ1-2; 8 bases agree with TRBD1. The CDR3 loop spans 15 amino acids. V lost 3 bases, J lost 4 bases, and 7 bases stayed unmatched. Germline V lookup: CDR1 LNHDA, CDR2 SQIVND (reference sequence).

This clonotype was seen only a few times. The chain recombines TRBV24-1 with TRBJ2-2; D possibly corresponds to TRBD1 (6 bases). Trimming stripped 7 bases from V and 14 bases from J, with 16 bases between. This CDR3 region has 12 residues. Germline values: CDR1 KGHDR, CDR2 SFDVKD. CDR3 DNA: TGTGCCACCAGCCACAAGGAAGGGGGACTGTTTTTT. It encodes CATSHKEGGLFF.

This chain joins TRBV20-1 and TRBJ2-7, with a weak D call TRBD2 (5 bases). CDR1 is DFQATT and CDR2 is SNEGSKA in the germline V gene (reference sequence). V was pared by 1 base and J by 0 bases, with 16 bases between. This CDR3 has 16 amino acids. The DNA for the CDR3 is TGCAGTGCTAGAGGTCCAGGCCAGCGGACCTCCTACGAGCAGTACTTC. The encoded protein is CSARGPGQRTSYEQYF.

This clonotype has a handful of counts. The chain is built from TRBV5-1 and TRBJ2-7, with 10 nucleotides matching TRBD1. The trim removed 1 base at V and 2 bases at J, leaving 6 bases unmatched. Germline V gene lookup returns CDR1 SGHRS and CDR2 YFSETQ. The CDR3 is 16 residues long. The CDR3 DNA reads TGCGCCAGCAGCTTGCAAGGGACAGGGGCCGCCTACGAGCAGTACTTC. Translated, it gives CASSLQGTGAAYEQYF.

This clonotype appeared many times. Here the CDR3 reads CASKGHYEQYF. The CDR3 DNA reads as TGTGCCAGCAAGGGACACTACGAGCAGTACTTC. The chain combines TRBV28 with TRBJ2-7; D is possibly TRBD1 (6 bases). The CDR3 consists of 11 residues. Trimming took 7 bases from V and 3 from J, leaving 7 bases between them. From germline, CDR1 is MDHEN and CDR2 SYDVKM. The full variable domain, its missing parts supplied by reference TRBV28 and TRBJ2-7, is DVKVTQSSRYLVKRTGEKVFLECVQDMDHENMFWYRQDPGLGLRLIYFSYDVKMKEKGDIPEGYSVSREKKERFSLILESASTNQTSMYLCASKGHYEQYFGPGTRLTVT.

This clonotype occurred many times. This CDR3 reads CASSSASGASYEQYF. The CDR3 nucleotides are TGTGCCAGCAGTTCTGCTAGCGGGGCCTCCTACGAGCAGTACTTC. The rearrangement uses TRBV2 and TRBJ2-7; TRBD2 matches at 9 bases. J was trimmed by 0 bases and V by 5 bases; bases with no gene match: 5. This CDR3 comprises 15 residues. Germline CDR1 SNHLY, CDR2 FYNNEI.

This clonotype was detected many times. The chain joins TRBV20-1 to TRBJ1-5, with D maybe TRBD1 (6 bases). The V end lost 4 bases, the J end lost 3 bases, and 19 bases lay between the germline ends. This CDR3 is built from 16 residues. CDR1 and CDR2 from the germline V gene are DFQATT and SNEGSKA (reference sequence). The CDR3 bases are TGCAGTGCTACCACAATTGGGGGCGAGGTCAATCAGCCCCAGCATTTT. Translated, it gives CSATTIGGEVNQPQHF.

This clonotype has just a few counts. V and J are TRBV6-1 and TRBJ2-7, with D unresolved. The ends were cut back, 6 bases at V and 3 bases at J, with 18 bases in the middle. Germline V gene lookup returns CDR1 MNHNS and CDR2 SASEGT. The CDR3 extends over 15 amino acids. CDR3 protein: CASSVTGPTIYEQYF. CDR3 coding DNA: TGTGCCAGCAGCGTCACCGGGCCAACAATCTACGAGCAGTACTTC.

The CDR3 region is CASSVEGLRGNEQFF. Here the CDR3 DNA reads TGTGCCAGCAGCGTAGAGGGTCTCCGGGGCAATGAGCAGTTCTTC. The chain couples TRBV9 to TRBJ2-1; a weak D match, TRBD2 (5 bases). This CDR3 is 15 amino acids long. The V end was cut by 0 bases, the J end by 6 bases, with 13 bases between. Per the germline V gene, CDR1 is SGDLS and CDR2 is YYNGEE.

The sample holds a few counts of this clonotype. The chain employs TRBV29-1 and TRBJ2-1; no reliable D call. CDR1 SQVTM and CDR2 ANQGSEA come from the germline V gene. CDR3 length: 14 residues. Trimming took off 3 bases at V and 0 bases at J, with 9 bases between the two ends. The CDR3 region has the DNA TGCAGCGTTGATCACCCCAGCTCCTACAATGAGCAGTTCTTC. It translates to CSVDHPSSYNEQFF.

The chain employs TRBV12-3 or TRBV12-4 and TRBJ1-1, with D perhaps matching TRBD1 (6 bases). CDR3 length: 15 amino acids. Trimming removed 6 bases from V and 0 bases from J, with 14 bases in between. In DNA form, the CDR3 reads TGTGCCAGCAGGGCCACGGGACAAGTGAACACTGAAGCTTTCTTT. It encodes CASRATGQVNTEAFF.

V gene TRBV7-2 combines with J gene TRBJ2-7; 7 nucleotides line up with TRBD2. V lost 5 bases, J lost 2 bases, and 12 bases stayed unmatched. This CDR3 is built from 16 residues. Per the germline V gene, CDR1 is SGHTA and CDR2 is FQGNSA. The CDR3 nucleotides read TGTGCCAGCAGCATAGGCGCGGGGCGGGGGACCTACGAGCAGTACTTC. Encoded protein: CASSIGAGRGTYEQYF.

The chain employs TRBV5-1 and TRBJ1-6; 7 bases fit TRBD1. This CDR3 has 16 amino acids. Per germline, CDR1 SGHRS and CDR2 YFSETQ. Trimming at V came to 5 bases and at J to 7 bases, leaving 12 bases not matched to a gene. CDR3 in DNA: TGCGCCAGCAGTGATCGGGGGACAGCGGGAAATTCACCCCTCCACTTT. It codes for CASSDRGTAGNSPLHF.

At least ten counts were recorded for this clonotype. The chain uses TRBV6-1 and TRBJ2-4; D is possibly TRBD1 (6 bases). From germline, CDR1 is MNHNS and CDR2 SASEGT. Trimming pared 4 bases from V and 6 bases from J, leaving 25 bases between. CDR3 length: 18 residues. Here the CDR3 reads CASSGGPGESMALNIQYF. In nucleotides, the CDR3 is TGTGCCAGCAGTGGGGGACCAGGGGAGTCGATGGCCTTAAACATTCAGTACTTC.

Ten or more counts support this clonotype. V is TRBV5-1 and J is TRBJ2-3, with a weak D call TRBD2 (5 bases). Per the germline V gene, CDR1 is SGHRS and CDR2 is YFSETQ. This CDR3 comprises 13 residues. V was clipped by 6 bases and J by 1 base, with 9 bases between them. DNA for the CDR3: TGCGCCAGCACTGAGGGTGGCACAGATACGCAGTATTTT. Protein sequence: CASTEGGTDTQYF.

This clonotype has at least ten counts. Here the CDR3 DNA reads TGCAGTGTCTTCGAGCGGGTGAGGACAGATACGCAGTATTTT. Protein sequence: CSVFERVRTDTQYF. The gene calls are TRBV20-1 and TRBJ2-3, with D possibly matching TRBD2 (6 bases). V was trimmed by 7 bases and J by 3 bases, leaving 17 bases between them. The CDR3 extends over 14 amino acids. Germline CDR1 reads DFQATT; CDR2 reads SNEGSKA (reference sequence).

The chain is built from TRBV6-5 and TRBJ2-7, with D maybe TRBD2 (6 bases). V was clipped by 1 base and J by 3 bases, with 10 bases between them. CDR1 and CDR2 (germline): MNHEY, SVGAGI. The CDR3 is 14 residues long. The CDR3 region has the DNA TGTGCCAGCAGTTACTTCCTGGGGGGCTACGAGCAGTACTTC. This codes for CASSYFLGGYEQYF.

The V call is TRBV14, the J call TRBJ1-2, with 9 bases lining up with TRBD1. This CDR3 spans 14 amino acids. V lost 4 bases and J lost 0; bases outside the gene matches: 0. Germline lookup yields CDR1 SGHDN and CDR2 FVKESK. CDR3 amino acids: CASSRDRANYGYTF. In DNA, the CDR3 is TGTGCCAGCAGCCGGGACAGGGCTAACTATGGCTACACCTTC.

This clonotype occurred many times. The CDR3 is CASSLEGFGDEQFF. DNA of the CDR3: TGTGCCAGCAGCTTAGAAGGGTTCGGGGATGAGCAGTTCTTC. The J gene is TRBJ2-1, the V gene TRBV7-2; D might be TRBD2 (5 bases). The CDR3 contains 14 residues. The germline V and J ends were trimmed by 1 base and 8 bases, with 12 bases remaining between them. The germline CDR1 and CDR2 sequences are SGHTA and FQGNSA.

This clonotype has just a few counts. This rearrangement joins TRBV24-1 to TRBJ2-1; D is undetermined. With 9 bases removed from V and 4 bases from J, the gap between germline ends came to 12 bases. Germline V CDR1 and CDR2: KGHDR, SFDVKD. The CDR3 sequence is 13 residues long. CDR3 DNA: TGTGCCACCGATTCGGGCAGATACAATGAGCAGTTCTTC. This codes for CATDSGRYNEQFF.

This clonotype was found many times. The CDR3 reads CATSTDDQPQHF. The CDR3 DNA reads as TGTGCCACCAGCACCGACGATCAGCCCCAGCATTTT. The chain employs TRBV15 and TRBJ1-5; no reliable D call. V was pared by 4 bases and J by 5 bases, with 6 bases between. From germline, CDR1 is LNHNV and CDR2 YYDKDF (reference sequence). The CDR3 runs 12 residues.